This is a list of T cell receptor beta chains from one sample in a study of blood T cells in healthy people across ages. Each CDR3 protein gets one entry after TCRdb re-called the 5' RACE reads with MiXCR. The sample includes 1.4 million or so distinct CDR3 sequences, approximately 39% of them seen just once. Sequenced input: blood. The receptors stem from a woman between 18 and 29 years old in good health. CDR3s include the opening cysteine and the closing phenylalanine or tryptophan. The order of the fields is clone size, V gene, D gene, CDR3 length, J gene, CDR3 DNA, CDR3 protein. D genes are given only for firm matches. Clone size is not always given. Where it is, it says once, few, many or a class for expanded clones.

clone size: -; V gene: TRBV2; D gene: -; CDR3 length: 12; J gene: TRBJ1-6; CDR3 DNA: TGTGCCAGCAGTGAAGAGTTTCCACCCCTCCACTTT; CDR3 protein: CASSEEFPPLHF
clone size: -; V gene: TRBV12-3/TRBV12-4; D gene: TRBD1; CDR3 length: 17; J gene: TRBJ1-1; CDR3 DNA: TGTGCCAGCAGTTTAGCGCGGCACCAGGGGGCCCACCTTGAAGCTTTCTTT; CDR3 protein: CASSLARHQGAHLEAFF
clone size: -; V gene: TRBV7-2; D gene: TRBD2; CDR3 length: 16; J gene: TRBJ2-5; CDR3 DNA: TGTTCCAGCAGCTTAGAGCGGGGAACCCTTTCAGGGACCCAGTACTTC; CDR3 protein: CSSSLERGTLSGTQYF
clone size: -; V gene: TRBV29-1; D gene: TRBD2; CDR3 length: 17; J gene: TRBJ2-3; CDR3 DNA: TGCAGCGTTGATCGGGGACTAGCGGGAGTCGGCACAGATACGCAGTATTTT; CDR3 protein: CSVDRGLAGVGTDTQYF
clone size: few; V gene: TRBV27; D gene: -; CDR3 length: 16; J gene: TRBJ1-1; CDR3 DNA: TGTGCCAGCAGTTTAAAAGGTCGCCGGTTGAACACTGAAGCTTTCTTT; CDR3 protein: CASSLKGRRLNTEAFF
clone size: few; V gene: TRBV20-1; D gene: -; CDR3 length: 13; J gene: TRBJ1-5; CDR3 DNA: TGCAGTGCTAGAGGGTCTGAGGGTCAGCCCCAGCATTTT; CDR3 protein: CSARGSEGQPQHF
clone size: -; V gene: TRBV20-1; D gene: -; CDR3 length: 17; J gene: TRBJ1-2; CDR3 DNA: TGCAGTGCTAGAGATGCGGAGGAGGGGGAAGGGGTCTATGGCTACACCTTC; CDR3 protein: CSARDAEEGEGVYGYTF
clone size: few; V gene: TRBV25-1; D gene: -; CDR3 length: 15; J gene: TRBJ2-1; CDR3 DNA: TGTGCCAGCAGGGGGGTGGAGTTATCCTACAATGAGCAGTTCTTC; CDR3 protein: CASRGVELSYNEQFF
clone size: -; V gene: TRBV6-6; D gene: -; CDR3 length: 17; J gene: TRBJ2-2; CDR3 DNA: TGTGCCAGCCACTCCGCACGCGGGGAGCCGAACACCGGGGAGCTGTTTTTT; CDR3 protein: CASHSARGEPNTGELFF
clone size: -; V gene: TRBV6-5; D gene: TRBD2; CDR3 length: 15; J gene: TRBJ2-7; CDR3 DNA: TGTGCCAGCAATAAAGTAGCGGGAGGCTTCTACGAGCAGTACTTC; CDR3 protein: CASNKVAGGFYEQYF
clone size: -; V gene: TRBV6-1; D gene: TRBD1; CDR3 length: 13; J gene: TRBJ2-1; CDR3 DNA: TGTGCCAGCCCGGACAGGAGTTACAATGAGCAGTTCTTC; CDR3 protein: CASPDRSYNEQFF
clone size: -; V gene: TRBV6-1; D gene: -; CDR3 length: 12; J gene: TRBJ2-3; CDR3 DNA: TGTGCCAGCAGAGAGATCATAGATACGCAGTATTTT; CDR3 protein: CASREIIDTQYF
clone size: few; V gene: TRBV4-3; D gene: -; CDR3 length: 18; J gene: TRBJ2-3; CDR3 DNA: TGCGCCAGCAGCCAAGTAGGATCGACAGCCTTAGACACAGATACGCAGTATTTT; CDR3 protein: CASSQVGSTALDTDTQYF
clone size: -; V gene: TRBV20-1; D gene: TRBD1; CDR3 length: 15; J gene: TRBJ1-5; CDR3 DNA: TGCAGTGCCGTGACAGGGGGGAATAGCAATCAGCCCCAGCATTTT; CDR3 protein: CSAVTGGNSNQPQHF
clone size: -; V gene: TRBV7-9; D gene: TRBD2; CDR3 length: 17; J gene: TRBJ2-3; CDR3 DNA: TGTGCCAGCAGCTGGACTAGCGGGAGAGATATCACAGATACGCAGTATTTT; CDR3 protein: CASSWTSGRDITDTQYF
clone size: -; V gene: TRBV27; D gene: -; CDR3 length: 16; J gene: TRBJ2-6; CDR3 DNA: TGTGCCAGCAGTTCCGCAGCGGTCTCTGGGGCCAACGTCCTGACTTTC; CDR3 protein: CASSSAAVSGANVLTF
clone size: -; V gene: TRBV20-1; D gene: TRBD2; CDR3 length: 19; J gene: TRBJ2-5; CDR3 DNA: TGCAGTGCTAGCCGATTTTTGGCTAGCGGGAGGGCCATCCAAGAGACCCAGTACTTC; CDR3 protein: CSASRFLASGRAIQETQYF
clone size: -; V gene: TRBV6-5; D gene: -; CDR3 length: 15; J gene: TRBJ2-7; CDR3 DNA: TGTGCCAGCAGTTTAGTCGACGAGGGGATCTACGAGCAGTACTTC; CDR3 protein: CASSLVDEGIYEQYF
clone size: -; V gene: TRBV19; D gene: TRBD2; CDR3 length: 15; J gene: TRBJ2-7; CDR3 DNA: TGTGCCAGTAGTATGGGTAGCGGGAGGGCCAATGAGCAGTACTTC; CDR3 protein: CASSMGSGRANEQYF
clone size: -; V gene: TRBV20-1; D gene: TRBD1; CDR3 length: 14; J gene: TRBJ1-4; CDR3 DNA: TGCAGTGCCGTAACAGGGGGCGTTCGGGAAAAACTGTTTTTT; CDR3 protein: CSAVTGGVREKLFF
clone size: -; V gene: TRBV7-9; D gene: -; CDR3 length: 12; J gene: TRBJ2-1; CDR3 DNA: TGTGCCAGCAGCTTATTTTCGGTTGAGCAGTTCTTC; CDR3 protein: CASSLFSVEQFF
clone size: few; V gene: TRBV11-1; D gene: -; CDR3 length: 13; J gene: TRBJ2-3; CDR3 DNA: TGTGCCAGCAGCTTTGGGGGCGCGGGTACGCAGTATTTT; CDR3 protein: CASSFGGAGTQYF
clone size: -; V gene: TRBV5-1; D gene: -; CDR3 length: 15; J gene: TRBJ2-7; CDR3 DNA: TGCGCCAGCCGGTTAGGGGATGTAGTATCCTACGAGCAGTACTTC; CDR3 protein: CASRLGDVVSYEQYF
clone size: few; V gene: TRBV20-1; D gene: -; CDR3 length: 13; J gene: TRBJ2-1; CDR3 DNA: TGCAGTGCGCGACGGTTCTCCTACAATGAGCAGTTCTTC; CDR3 protein: CSARRFSYNEQFF
clone size: few; V gene: TRBV27; D gene: -; CDR3 length: 13; J gene: TRBJ2-1; CDR3 DNA: TGTGCCAGCAGTTTCGGGCAACCTTGGGAGCAGTTCTTC; CDR3 protein: CASSFGQPWEQFF
clone size: -; V gene: TRBV28; D gene: TRBD1; CDR3 length: 13; J gene: TRBJ1-6; CDR3 DNA: TGTGCCAGCAATGACAGGGCGAATTCACCCCTCCACTTT; CDR3 protein: CASNDRANSPLHF
clone size: -; V gene: TRBV12-3/TRBV12-4; D gene: -; CDR3 length: 13; J gene: TRBJ2-7; CDR3 DNA: TGTGCCAGCAAGGACAGCAATAACTACGAGCAGTACTTC; CDR3 protein: CASKDSNNYEQYF
clone size: few; V gene: TRBV27; D gene: TRBD1; CDR3 length: 15; J gene: TRBJ2-1; CDR3 DNA: TGTGCCAGCATTTCTCGACAGGGGGCGTTCAATGAGCAGTTCTTC; CDR3 protein: CASISRQGAFNEQFF
clone size: -; V gene: TRBV29-1; D gene: -; CDR3 length: 13; J gene: TRBJ2-2; CDR3 DNA: TGCAGCGTTGACAACTACCGCACCGGGGAGCTGTTTTTT; CDR3 protein: CSVDNYRTGELFF